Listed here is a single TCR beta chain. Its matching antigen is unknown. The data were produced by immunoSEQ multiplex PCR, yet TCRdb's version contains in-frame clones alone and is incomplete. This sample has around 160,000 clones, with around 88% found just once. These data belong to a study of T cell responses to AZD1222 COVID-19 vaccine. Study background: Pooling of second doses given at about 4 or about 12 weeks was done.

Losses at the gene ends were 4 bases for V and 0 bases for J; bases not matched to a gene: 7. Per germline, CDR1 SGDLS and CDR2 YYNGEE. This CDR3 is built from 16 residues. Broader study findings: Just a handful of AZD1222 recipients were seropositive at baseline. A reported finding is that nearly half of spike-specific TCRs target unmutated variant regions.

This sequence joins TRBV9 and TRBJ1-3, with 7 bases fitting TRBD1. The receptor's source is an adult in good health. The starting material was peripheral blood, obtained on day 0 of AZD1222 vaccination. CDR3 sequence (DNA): TGTGCCAGCAGCAGTGGACAGGTGGCCTCTGGAAACACCATATATTTT. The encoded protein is CASSSGQVASGNTIYF. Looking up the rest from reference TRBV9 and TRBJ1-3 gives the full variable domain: DSGVTQTPKHLITATGQRVTLRCSPRSGDLSVYWYQQSLDQGLQFLIQYYNGEERAKGNILERFSAQQFPDLHSELNLSSLELGDSALYFCASSSGQVASGNTIYFGEGSWLTVV.